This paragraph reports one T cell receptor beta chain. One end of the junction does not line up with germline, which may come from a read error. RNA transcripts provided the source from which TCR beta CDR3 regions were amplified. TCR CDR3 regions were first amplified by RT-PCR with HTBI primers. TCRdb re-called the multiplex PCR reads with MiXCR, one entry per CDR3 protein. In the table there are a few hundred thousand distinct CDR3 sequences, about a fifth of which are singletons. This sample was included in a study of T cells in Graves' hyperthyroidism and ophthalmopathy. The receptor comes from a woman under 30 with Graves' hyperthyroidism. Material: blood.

This chain's CDR3 is CASSEASYYDQYF. In DNA form, the CDR3 reads TGTGCCAGCAGTGAAGCATCGTACTACGATCAGTACTTC. The gene calls are TRBV2 and TRBJ2-7, with D unclear. The CDR3 extends over 13 amino acids. CDR1 and CDR2 from the germline V gene are SNHLY and FYNNEI.